Listed here are 29 T cell receptor beta chains from one sample, sequenced in a study of blood T cell repertoires in COVID-19 (TCRdb year 2020). Receptor amplification or capture employed the immunoSEQ multiplex PCR assay. This immuneACCESS table, as held by TCRdb, lists in-frame sequences with V and J called but not all clones. Of the missing ones, under half trace to an unresolved V gene in checked studies; the others have no known cause. The sample table holds roughly 150,000 clones, of which 75% to 85% were seen once. Roughly 0.6% of the sample is in the top ten clones. The sample comprised peripheral blood. These TCRs come from a man in his 60s with acute or convalescent COVID-19.

The rearrangement joins TRBV6-5 to TRBJ2-1; 9 bases line up with TRBD1. V lost 8 bases, J lost 8 bases, and 10 bases stayed unmatched. The CDR3 totals 14 residues. Germline CDR1 reads MNHEY; CDR2 reads SVGAGI. In DNA, the CDR3 is TGTGCCAGCTCCGGGACAGGGCTAAGGGATGAGCAGTTCTTC. Translated: CASSGTGLRDEQFF.

The chain combines TRBV5-1 with TRBJ2-5, with 13 bases that match TRBD2. The CDR3 runs to 17 residues. V lost 4 bases and J lost 1; bases outside the gene matches: 7. Germline CDR1 reads SGHRS; CDR2 reads YFSETQ. The CDR3 is CASSPRLAGGTQETQYF. Written as DNA, the CDR3 is TGCGCCAGCAGCCCGCGACTAGCGGGGGGAACCCAAGAGACCCAGTACTTC.

This clone was found once. This sequence joins TRBV6-2 or TRBV6-3 and TRBJ2-2, with unresolved D. The germline V and J ends were trimmed by 2 bases and 1 base, with 5 bases remaining between them. Per the germline V gene, CDR1 is MNHEY and CDR2 is SVGEGT. This CDR3 contains 14 residues. The CDR3 reads CASSYAENTGELFF. The CDR3 nucleotides read TGTGCCAGCAGTTACGCGGAGAACACCGGGGAGCTGTTTTTT.

This chain connects TRBV7-3 to TRBJ2-2; unclear D gene. The germline V gene encodes CDR1 SGHTA and CDR2 FQGTGA. Trimming left V 1 base short and J 1 base short, with 10 bases between. The length of the CDR3 is 16 residues. The chain's CDR3 is CASSLSGQVNTGELFF. The CDR3 DNA reads TGTGCCAGCAGCTTAAGTGGCCAAGTGAACACCGGGGAGCTGTTTTTT.

This clone was seen a single time. This chain joins TRBV6-5 and TRBJ2-1; 9 nucleotides agree with TRBD2. The germline CDR1 and CDR2 sequences are MNHEY and SVGAGI. V gave up 8 bases and J gave up 5 bases; unmatched junction bases: 10. The CDR3 is 15 residues long. As DNA, the CDR3 is TGTGCCAGCGGGCCACTAGCGGGTCCGAACAATGAGCAGTTCTTC. Protein: CASGPLAGPNNEQFF.

The J gene is TRBJ2-7, the V gene TRBV7-9; 10 bases map to TRBD1. The J segment lost 2 bases and the V segment lost 5 bases, leaving 9 bases of the junction unmatched. Germline V gives CDR1 SEHNR, CDR2 FQNEAQ (reference sequence). The CDR3 sequence is 16 residues long. The CDR3 spells CASSPPGQGGTYEQYF. DNA of the CDR3: TGTGCCAGCAGCCCTCCCGGACAGGGGGGGACCTACGAGCAGTACTTC.

This chain links TRBV30 with TRBJ1-5; the D is unclear. CDR3 size: 13 residues. The germline V gene encodes CDR1 GTSNPN and CDR2 SVGIG (reference sequence). V was cut by 2 bases and J by 7 bases, with 12 bases left in between. CDR3 residues: CAWSRGRGQPQHF. In DNA, the CDR3 is TGTGCCTGGAGTCGGGGAAGAGGGCAGCCCCAGCATTTT.

V gene TRBV2 combines with J gene TRBJ2-2, with TRBD2 matching over 10 bases. The germline gives CDR1 SNHLY, CDR2 FYNNEI. This CDR3 spans 12 amino acids. J was trimmed by 6 bases and V by 8 bases; bases with no gene match: 0. For the CDR3, the DNA is TGTGCCAGCGGACTAGCGGCCGGGGAGCTGTTTTTT. Protein sequence: CASGLAAGELFF.

This clone turned up a few times. V and J are TRBV28 and TRBJ2-1; D may be TRBD1 (5 bases). The V gene's germline CDR1 is MDHEN and CDR2 SYDVKM. With 2 bases removed from V and 0 bases from J, the gap between germline ends came to 11 bases. This CDR3 region has 16 residues. CDR3 in amino acids: CASSLGARSSYNEQFF. The DNA of the CDR3 is TGTGCCAGCAGTTTAGGGGCAAGGAGCTCCTACAATGAGCAGTTCTTC.

The CDR3 protein is CASSFRGELGTEAFF. DNA for the CDR3: TGTGCCAGCAGCTTCAGGGGAGAACTCGGCACTGAAGCTTTCTTT. J is TRBJ1-1 and V is TRBV7-9; a weak D match, TRBD1 (6 bases). Trimming removed 3 bases at V and 4 bases at J, with 15 bases between. Germline V gene lookup returns CDR1 SEHNR and CDR2 FQNEAQ (reference sequence). CDR3 length: 15 amino acids.

The chain combines TRBV27 with TRBJ2-1, with 10 bases fitting TRBD1. Germline CDR1 reads MNHEY; CDR2 reads SMNVEV (reference sequence). Trimming at V came to 2 bases and at J to 9 bases, leaving 10 bases not matched to a gene. This CDR3 region has 16 residues. The CDR3 spells CASSLRQGANSAEQFF. Written as DNA, the CDR3 is TGTGCCAGCAGTTTACGACAGGGGGCAAATTCGGCTGAGCAGTTCTTC.

In this sample, this clone turned up a few times. This chain links TRBV29-1 with TRBJ1-2, with a tentative D call TRBD1 (5 bases). CDR1 and CDR2 (germline): SQVTM, ANQGSEA. The CDR3 sequence is 15 residues long. The V and J ends lost 2 bases and 6 bases respectively, with 19 bases between them. The DNA of the CDR3 is TGCAGCGTTGAAAGAGGTTCAGCAGGGTCGGATGGCTACACCTTC. Translation gives CSVERGSAGSDGYTF. Variable domain in full (rest from reference TRBV29-1 and TRBJ1-2): SAVISQKPSRDICQRGTSLTIQCQVDSQVTMMFWYRQQPGQSLTLIATANQGSEATYESGFVIDKFPISRPNLTFSTLTVSNMSPEDSSIYLCSVERGSAGSDGYTFGSGTRLTVV.

V gene TRBV9 combines with J gene TRBJ2-3, with a possible D match to TRBD2 (5 bases). From germline, CDR1 is SGDLS and CDR2 YYNGEE. CDR3 length equals 14 residues. V was shortened by 4 bases and J by 2 bases, with 11 bases between the two germline ends. The CDR3 region has the DNA TGTGCCAGCAGCTTGAGCGGATACACAGATACGCAGTATTTT. Amino acids: CASSLSGYTDTQYF.

This sequence joins TRBV15 and TRBJ1-3; no clear D gene. The CDR3 totals 16 residues. The V end was cut by 1 base, the J end by 0 bases, with 10 bases between. CDR1 is LNHNV and CDR2 is YYDKDF in the germline V gene (reference sequence). CDR3 residues: CATSRGRGSSGNTIYF. In nucleotides, the CDR3 is TGTGCCACCAGCAGAGGGAGAGGGAGCTCTGGAAACACCATATATTTT.

This clone has just one count. This rearrangement joins TRBV6-5 to TRBJ2-7, with TRBD1 matching 7 bases. Trimming took 8 bases from V and 3 from J; bases not matched to a gene: 7. CDR1 MNHEY and CDR2 SVGAGI come from the germline V gene. The CDR3 is made up of 13 amino acids. CDR3 sequence (DNA): TGTGCCAGCGGTAACAGGGGTAGCTACGAGCAGTACTTC. Translated: CASGNRGSYEQYF.

The CDR3 sequence is CASSPNSGDPQETQYF. DNA of the CDR3: TGCGCCAGCAGCCCCAACAGCGGGGACCCCCAAGAGACCCAGTACTTC. The V call is TRBV5-1, the J call TRBJ2-5; 7 positions match TRBD2. J gave up 1 base and V 4 bases, and 10 bases lay outside the gene matches. The V gene's germline CDR1 is SGHRS and CDR2 YFSETQ. This CDR3 comprises 16 residues.

This clone was seen just once. The CDR3, as DNA: TGTGCCAGCAGCTTATTATCGGGGAAGACCCAGTACTTC. Its translation: CASSLLSGKTQYF. This rearrangement joins TRBV7-3 to TRBJ2-5; possibly TRBD2 for D (5 bases). The CDR3 sequence is 13 residues long. The germline V gene encodes CDR1 SGHTA and CDR2 FQGTGA. V lost 2 bases and J 6 bases, leaving 10 bases between the germline ends.

This clone was seen more than once but under ten times. The chain carries TRBV5-1 and TRBJ1-1; D might be TRBD1 (6 bases). The CDR3 runs 16 residues. Between the trimmed V and J ends, which lost 0 bases and 0 bases, there was a span of 12 bases. The germline V gene has CDR1 SGHRS and CDR2 YFSETQ. CDR3 protein: CASSLVPGHLNTEAFF. DNA of the CDR3: TGCGCCAGCAGCTTGGTTCCGGGACATCTGAACACTGAAGCTTTCTTT.

The chain joins TRBV20-1 to TRBJ1-2; D unresolved. Per the germline V gene, CDR1 is DFQATT and CDR2 is SNEGSKA (reference sequence). The V and J ends lost 3 bases and 2 bases respectively, with 10 bases between them. This CDR3 has 13 residues. The CDR3: CSASREGNYGYTF. The CDR3 region has the DNA TGCAGTGCTAGTCGTGAGGGAAACTATGGCTACACCTTC.

The rearrangement uses TRBV12-3 or TRBV12-4 and TRBJ1-1; D remains unclear. This CDR3 has 11 amino acids. V lost 6 bases, J lost 11 bases, and 13 bases lay in between. The CDR3 protein is CASSRRGIAFF. In DNA form, the CDR3 reads TGTGCCAGCAGCAGACGGGGAATTGCTTTCTTT.

The chain combines TRBV2 with TRBJ1-5; D unresolved. Germline V gene data show CDR1 as SNHLY and CDR2 as FYNNEI. Deletions cut 3 bases from V and 3 bases from J, with 9 bases between. The CDR3 length is 14 residues. CDR3 DNA sequence: TGTGCCAGCAGTGAGACACAAATCAATCAGCCCCAGCATTTT. Translated: CASSETQINQPQHF.

CDR3 amino acids: CATSRDIQAGEQYF. The CDR3 DNA reads as TGTGCCACCAGCAGAGATATACAGGCGGGGGAGCAGTACTTC. The chain recombines TRBV15 with TRBJ2-7, with a tentative D call TRBD2 (6 bases). CDR3 length: 14 amino acids. In germline, CDR1 is LNHNV, CDR2 YYDKDF (reference sequence). The V gene lost 0 bases and the J gene lost 7 bases, with 13 bases spanning the gap.

In DNA, the CDR3 is TGTGCCAGCACCAGCCAGGGGCCAGAGACCCAGTACTTC. Its translation: CASTSQGPETQYF. The rearrangement links TRBV7-8 to TRBJ2-5; D perhaps matches TRBD1 (6 bases). V shed 7 bases and J shed 4 bases, with 13 bases lying between them. The CDR3 is 13 residues long. Germline V gene data show CDR1 as SGHVS and CDR2 as FQNEAQ.

The rearrangement joins TRBV3-1 (or the pseudogene TRBV3-2) to TRBJ2-7; 8 nucleotides agree with TRBD2. V trimming: 4 bases; J trimming: 5 bases; junction bases outside the gene matches: 10. CDR3 length: 15 residues. Germline V gives CDR1 LGHDT, CDR2 YNNKEL (reference sequence). The CDR3: CASSRNPTRGDEQYF. The CDR3 region has the DNA TGTGCCAGCAGCCGTAATCCGACGCGGGGGGACGAGCAGTACTTC.

The chain couples TRBV30 to TRBJ2-1, with TRBD2 matching over 9 bases. The ends lost 7 bases at V and 3 bases at J; junction bases unmatched: 10. The CDR3 is 15 amino acids. CDR1 is GTSNPN and CDR2 is SVGIG in the germline V gene (reference sequence). The CDR3 nucleotides are TGTGCCTCGACGGGCGGGAGGGCCCGCTACAATGAGCAGTTCTTC. Its translation: CASTGGRARYNEQFF.

The V call is TRBV12-5, the J call TRBJ1-4; D perhaps matches TRBD1 (5 bases). This CDR3 has 21 residues. Germline V lookup: CDR1 LGHNT, CDR2 FRNRAP. V was shortened by 7 bases and J by 0 bases, with 30 bases between the two germline ends. The CDR3 region is CASVLKVGFRGEGATNEKLFF. The CDR3 bases are TGTGCTAGTGTCCTCAAGGTAGGGTTTCGGGGGGAGGGCGCAACTAATGAAAAACTGTTTTTT. Drawing the rest from reference TRBV12-5 and TRBJ1-4, the complete variable domain is DARVTQTPRHKVTEMGQEVTMRCQPILGHNTVFWYRQTMMQGLELLAYFRNRAPLDDSGMPKDRFSAEMPDATLATLKIQPSEPRDSAVYFCASVLKVGFRGEGATNEKLFFGSGTQLSVL.

CDR3 DNA: TGTGCCAGCAGCTTGGAACAGGGTACTGGAGGCTACACCTTC. Translating it yields CASSLEQGTGGYTF. This chain joins TRBV5-6 and TRBJ1-2, with a possible D match to TRBD1 (6 bases). The CDR3 is made up of 14 amino acids. V lost 0 bases to trimming and J lost 8 bases, with 14 bases between them. Germline-derived CDR1 and CDR2 are SGHDT and YYEEEE.

The CDR3 DNA reads as TGCGCCAGCAGCCCACTCAGGCTCGGCTATGGCTACACCTTC. Amino acids: CASSPLRLGYGYTF. J is TRBJ1-2 and V is TRBV5-1; D gene ambiguous. Trimming pared 4 bases from V and 4 bases from J, leaving 14 bases between. The V gene's germline CDR1 is SGHRS and CDR2 YFSETQ. The CDR3 loop spans 14 amino acids.

The chain couples TRBV3-1 (or the pseudogene TRBV3-2) to TRBJ2-7; the match to TRBD2 covers 7 bases. In germline, CDR1 is LGHDT, CDR2 YNNKEL (reference sequence). With V trimmed by 4 bases and J by 6 bases, 6 bases remained unmatched. There are 13 residues in the CDR3. The CDR3 loop reads CASSPQGGGEQYF. The CDR3 DNA reads TGTGCCAGCAGCCCTCAGGGCGGGGGCGAGCAGTACTTC.